This entry is about one T cell receptor (beta chain). This clone was observed once. Its antigen is not yet known. No base quality information exists; no much larger clone differs at one position. This entry belongs to a study of T cells in localized non-small cell lung cancer (TCRdb year 2020). Study-level background: The study examined T cell repertoires in roughly 240 patients with early-stage NSCLC and compared tumors with uninvolved tumor-adjacent lungs. Of the NSCLC patients, about 130 were male and about a hundred were female, and the mean age was around 66 years. The cohort comprised approximately 240 treatment-naïve NSCLC patients with resected, localized lung tumors. What the authors observed across the whole study: A median of 57 of the top 100 tumor clones were detected in paired uninvolved adjacent lung, and 28 of these tumor clones were also found among the top 100 clones of the paired uninvolved adjacent lung. Because multi-region tumor sequencing was not performed, intratumor heterogeneity could not be ruled out. Higher blood T cell density associated with longer overall survival, while higher adjacent-lung clonality associated with shorter survival. Because the study design was exploratory, TCR variables were selected using unadjusted p-values without false-discovery rate correction. The highest T cell clonality was observed in uninvolved tumor-adjacent lung, where clonality exceeded that of tumor, suggesting that antigenic responses were more focused in uninvolved tumor-adjacent lung.

TCR beta CDR3 regions were sequenced from DNA using the immunoSEQ Assay. The original methods were these. T cell density was computed as TCR beta template counts normalized to usable DNA estimated by amplifying housekeeping genes. Richness was estimated using the preseqR package, with extrapolation to 400,000 templates for PBMC samples and to 120,000 templates for tissue samples. Clonality was taken to be one minus Pielou's evenness. Tissue-enriched TCRs were identified by differential abundance testing using productive amino-acid clonotypes, minimum total count 5 and alpha 0.1. The Jaccard Index and the Morisita Overlap Index were used to measure how much the repertoires overlapped between compartments. GLIPH clustered TCR beta CDR3s with public tetramer-defined viral CDR3s; viral motifs required at least three viral sequences plus V-gene enrichment. TCRdb mirrors the immuneACCESS table, restricted to in-frame sequences. Some clones are absent from its copies; in checked studies, under half trace to an unresolved V gene, and the reason for the others is unknown. V and J calls and clone size are as listed in that table; D and trimming were resolved from the DNA. The sample yields about 2,500 clones; 35% to 45% were counted once. Approximately 12% of the sample is taken by the ten largest.

At diagnosis, peripheral blood, uninvolved tumor-adjacent lung and tumor were collected and stored as a combination of fresh-frozen and FFPE material. V lost 2 bases and J lost 2 bases, and the count of bases not matched to a germline gene is 11. CDR1 SGHRS and CDR2 YFSETQ are derived from the germline V gene. The CDR3 measures 18 amino acids from cysteine to phenylalanine. The DNA shown is the 54-base CDR3, in frame from base 1. This receptor was identified in a male donor older than 55 with stage I squamous cell lung carcinoma. The sequencing here drew on lung tumor tissue, taken before any cancer treatment. Recombination connected TRBV5-1 to TRBJ2-3, with 10 junctional bases fitting TRBD2. The bases are TGCGCCAGCAGCTTTATTGGTACTAGCGGGGTACCCACAGATACGCAGTATTTT. The resulting protein is CASSFIGTSGVPTDTQYF.